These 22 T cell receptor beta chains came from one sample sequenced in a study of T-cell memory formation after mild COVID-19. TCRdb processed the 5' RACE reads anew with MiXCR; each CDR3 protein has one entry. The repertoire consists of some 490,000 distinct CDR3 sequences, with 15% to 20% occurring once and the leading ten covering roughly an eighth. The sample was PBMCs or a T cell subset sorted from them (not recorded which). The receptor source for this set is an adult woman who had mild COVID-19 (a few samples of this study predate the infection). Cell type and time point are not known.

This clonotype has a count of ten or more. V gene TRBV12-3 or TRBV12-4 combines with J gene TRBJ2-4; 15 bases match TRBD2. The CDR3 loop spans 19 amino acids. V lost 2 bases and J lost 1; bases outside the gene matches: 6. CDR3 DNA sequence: TGTGCCAGCAGTTTAAGAGGACTAGCGGGGGGGCCGGCCAAAAACATTCAGTACTTC. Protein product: CASSLRGLAGGPAKNIQYF.

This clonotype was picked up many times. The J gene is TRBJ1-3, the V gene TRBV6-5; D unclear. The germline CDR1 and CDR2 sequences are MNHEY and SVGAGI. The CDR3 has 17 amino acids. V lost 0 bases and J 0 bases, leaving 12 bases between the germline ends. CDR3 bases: TGTGCCAGCAGTTACTCGAGGCGGTCGTACTCTGGAAACACCATATATTTT. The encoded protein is CASSYSRRSYSGNTIYF.

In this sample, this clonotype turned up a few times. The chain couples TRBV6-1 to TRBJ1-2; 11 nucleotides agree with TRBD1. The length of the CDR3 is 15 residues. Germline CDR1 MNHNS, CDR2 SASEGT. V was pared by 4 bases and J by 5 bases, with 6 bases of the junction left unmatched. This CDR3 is CASSGTGGSLYGYTF. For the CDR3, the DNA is TGTGCCAGCAGTGGGACAGGGGGCTCTCTGTATGGCTACACCTTC.

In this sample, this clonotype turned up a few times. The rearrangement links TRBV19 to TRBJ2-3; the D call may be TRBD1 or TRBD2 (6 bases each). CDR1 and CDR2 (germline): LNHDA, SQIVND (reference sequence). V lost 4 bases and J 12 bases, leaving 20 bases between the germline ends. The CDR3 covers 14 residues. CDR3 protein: CASSTYSGLGGQYF. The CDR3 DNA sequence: TGTGCCAGTAGTACTTATAGCGGACTTGGGGGCCAGTATTTT.

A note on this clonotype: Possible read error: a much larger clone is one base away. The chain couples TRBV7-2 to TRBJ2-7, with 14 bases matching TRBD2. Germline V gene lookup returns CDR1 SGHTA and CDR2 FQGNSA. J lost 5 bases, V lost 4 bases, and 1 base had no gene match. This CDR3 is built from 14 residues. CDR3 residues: CASSWGLAGDEQYF. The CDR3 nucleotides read TGTGCCAGCAGCTGGGGACTAGCGGGAGACGAGCAGTACTTC.

CDR3 bases: TGTGCCAGCAGCCACCTGGGGACCACTTGGACCCAGTACTTC. Translating it yields CASSHLGTTWTQYF. The rearrangement uses TRBV3-1 and TRBJ2-5; either TRBD1 or TRBD2 may fit D (5 bases each). The CDR3 is 14 residues long. Trimming took 3 bases from V and 7 from J, leaving 15 bases between them. The germline gives CDR1 LGHDT, CDR2 YNNKEL (reference sequence).

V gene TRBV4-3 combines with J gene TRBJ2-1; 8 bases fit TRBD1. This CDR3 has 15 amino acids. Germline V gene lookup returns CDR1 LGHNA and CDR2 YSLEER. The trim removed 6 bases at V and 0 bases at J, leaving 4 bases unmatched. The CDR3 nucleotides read TGCGCCAGCAGATGGGACAGGAGCTCCTACAATGAGCAGTTCTTC. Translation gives CASRWDRSSYNEQFF.

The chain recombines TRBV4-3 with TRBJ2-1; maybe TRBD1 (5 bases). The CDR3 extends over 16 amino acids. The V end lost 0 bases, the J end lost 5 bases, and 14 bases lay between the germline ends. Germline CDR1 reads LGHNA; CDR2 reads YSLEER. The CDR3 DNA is TGCGCCAGCAGCCAAGAGTCAGCGACAGCCGACAATGAGCAGTTCTTC. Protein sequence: CASSQESATADNEQFF.

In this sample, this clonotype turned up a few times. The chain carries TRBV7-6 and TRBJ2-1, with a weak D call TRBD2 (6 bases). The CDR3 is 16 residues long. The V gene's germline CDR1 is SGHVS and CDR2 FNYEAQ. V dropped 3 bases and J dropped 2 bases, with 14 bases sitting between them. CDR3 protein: CASSLTGVAAYNEQFF. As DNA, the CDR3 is TGTGCCAGCAGCTTGACCGGGGTAGCGGCCTACAATGAGCAGTTCTTC. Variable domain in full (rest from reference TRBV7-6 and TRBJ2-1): GAGVSQSPRYKVTKRGQDVALRCDPISGHVSLYWYRQALGQGPEFLTYFNYEAQQDKSGLPNDRFSAERPEGSISTLTIQRTEQRDSAMYRCASSLTGVAAYNEQFFGPGTRLTVL.

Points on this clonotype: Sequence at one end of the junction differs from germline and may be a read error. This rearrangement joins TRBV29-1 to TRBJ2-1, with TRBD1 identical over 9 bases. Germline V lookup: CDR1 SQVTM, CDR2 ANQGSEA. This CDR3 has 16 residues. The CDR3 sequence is CSVEGGSGQGRDEQFF. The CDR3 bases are TGCAGCGTCGAAGGGGGCTCGGGACAGGGAAGGGATGAGCAGTTCTTC.

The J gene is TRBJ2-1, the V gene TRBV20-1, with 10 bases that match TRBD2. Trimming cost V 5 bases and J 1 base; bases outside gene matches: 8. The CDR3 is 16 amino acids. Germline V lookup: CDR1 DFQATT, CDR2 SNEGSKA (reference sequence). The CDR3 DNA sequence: TGCAGTGCTGGGAGCGGGAGGGCCGGATCCTACAATGAGCAGTTCTTC. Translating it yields CSAGSGRAGSYNEQFF.

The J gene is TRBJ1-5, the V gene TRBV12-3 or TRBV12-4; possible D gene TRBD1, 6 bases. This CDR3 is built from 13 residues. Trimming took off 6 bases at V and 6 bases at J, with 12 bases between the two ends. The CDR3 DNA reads TGTGCCAGCAGATTCTCAGGGGCTCAGCCCCAGCATTTT. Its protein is CASRFSGAQPQHF.

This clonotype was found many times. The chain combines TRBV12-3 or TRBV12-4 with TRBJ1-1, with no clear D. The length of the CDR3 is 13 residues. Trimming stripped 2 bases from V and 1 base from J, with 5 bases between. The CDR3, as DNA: TGTGCCAGCAGTTTAAGTAGGAACACTGAAGCTTTCTTT. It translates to CASSLSRNTEAFF.

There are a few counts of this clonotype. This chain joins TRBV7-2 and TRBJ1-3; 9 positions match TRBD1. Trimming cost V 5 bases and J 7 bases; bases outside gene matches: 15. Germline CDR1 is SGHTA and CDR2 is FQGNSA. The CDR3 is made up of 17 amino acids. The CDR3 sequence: CASSKTGTGGNRNTIYF. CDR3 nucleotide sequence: TGTGCCAGCAGCAAAACGGGCACAGGGGGCAATAGGAACACCATATATTTT. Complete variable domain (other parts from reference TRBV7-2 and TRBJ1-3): GAGVSQSPSNKVTEKGKDVELRCDPISGHTALYWYRQSLGQGLEFLIYFQGNSAPDKSGLPSDRFSAERTGGSVSTLTIQRTQQEDSAVYLCASSKTGTGGNRNTIYFGEGSWLTVV.

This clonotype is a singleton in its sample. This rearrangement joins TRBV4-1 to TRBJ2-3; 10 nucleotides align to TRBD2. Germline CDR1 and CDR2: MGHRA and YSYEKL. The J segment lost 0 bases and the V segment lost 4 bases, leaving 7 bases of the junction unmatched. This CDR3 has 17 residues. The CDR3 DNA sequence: TGCGCCAGCAGCCTAGCCTGGACTAGCGGAAGCACAGATACGCAGTATTTT. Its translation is CASSLAWTSGSTDTQYF.

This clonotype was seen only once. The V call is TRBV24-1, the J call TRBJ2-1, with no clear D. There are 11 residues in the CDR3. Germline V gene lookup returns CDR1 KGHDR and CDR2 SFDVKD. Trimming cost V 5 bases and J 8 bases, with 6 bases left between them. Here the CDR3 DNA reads TGTGCCACCAGTGTGAGAGATGAGCAGTTCTTC. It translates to CATSVRDEQFF.

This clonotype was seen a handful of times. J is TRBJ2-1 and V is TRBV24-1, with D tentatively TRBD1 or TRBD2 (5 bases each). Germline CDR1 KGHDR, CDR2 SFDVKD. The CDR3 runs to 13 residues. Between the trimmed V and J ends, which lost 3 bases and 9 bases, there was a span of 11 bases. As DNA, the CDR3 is TGTGCCACCAGTGATGGGAAGGGACGTGAGCAGTTCTTC. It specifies CATSDGKGREQFF.

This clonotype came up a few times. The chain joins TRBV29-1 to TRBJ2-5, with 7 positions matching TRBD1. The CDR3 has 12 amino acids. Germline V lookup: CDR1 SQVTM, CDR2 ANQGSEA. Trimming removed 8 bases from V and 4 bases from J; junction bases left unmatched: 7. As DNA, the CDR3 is TGCAGCTCTAAGGGACAGTTAGAGACCCAGTACTTC. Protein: CSSKGQLETQYF. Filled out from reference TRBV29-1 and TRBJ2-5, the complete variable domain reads SAVISQKPSRDICQRGTSLTIQCQVDSQVTMMFWYRQQPGQSLTLIATANQGSEATYESGFVIDKFPISRPNLTFSTLTVSNMSPEDSSIYLCSSKGQLETQYFGPGTRLLVL.

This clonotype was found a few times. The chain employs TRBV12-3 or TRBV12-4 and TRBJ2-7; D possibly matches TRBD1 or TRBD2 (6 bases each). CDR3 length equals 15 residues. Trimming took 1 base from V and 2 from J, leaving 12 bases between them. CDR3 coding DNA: TGTGCCAGCAGTTTAGGTGTAGGGGGGCCCTACGAGCAGTACTTC. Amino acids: CASSLGVGGPYEQYF.

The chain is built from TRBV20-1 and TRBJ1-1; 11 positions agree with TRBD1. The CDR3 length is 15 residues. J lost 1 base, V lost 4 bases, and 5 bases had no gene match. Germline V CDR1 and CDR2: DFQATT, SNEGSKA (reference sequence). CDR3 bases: TGCAGTGCTATCGGACAGGGGGCAAGGAACACTGAAGCTTTCTTT. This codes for CSAIGQGARNTEAFF.

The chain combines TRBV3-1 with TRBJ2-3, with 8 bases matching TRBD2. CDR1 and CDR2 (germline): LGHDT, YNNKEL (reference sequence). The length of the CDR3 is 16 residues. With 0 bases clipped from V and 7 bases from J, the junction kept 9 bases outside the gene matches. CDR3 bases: TGTGCCAGCAGCCAAGATCACCGGGGGGGCGGGAATACGCAGTATTTT. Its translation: CASSQDHRGGGNTQYF.

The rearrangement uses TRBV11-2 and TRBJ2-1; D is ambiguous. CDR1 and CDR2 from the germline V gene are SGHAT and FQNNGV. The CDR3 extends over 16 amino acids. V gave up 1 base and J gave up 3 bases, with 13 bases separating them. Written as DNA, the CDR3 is TGTGCCAGCAGCTTAGCCCTGGATACCGGCTACAATGAGCAGTTCTTC. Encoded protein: CASSLALDTGYNEQFF.